Many counts were recorded for the clone carrying this T cell receptor beta chain. Its antigen is unidentified. The sample comes from a study of molecular identifiers for immune sequencing clone quantification. Study as a whole: Within a replicate experiment, RNA obtained from either around 20,000 or 99,000 naive CD8 cells was divided into five aliquots, and four of those aliquots were then sequenced. Regarding the study as a whole: Over 98% of effector molecules, yet under 1% of naive-cell molecules, were held by clones above 20 RNA copies.

Naive CD8 libraries came from approximately 20,000 to 980,000 sorted cells with 10%, 30% or 50% RNA. V lost 4 bases and J 2 bases, leaving 9 bases between the germline ends. This CDR3 comprises 13 residues. Previously described methods and listed TCR primers produced bulk TCR libraries. TCRdb re-called the PCR reads through MiXCR, storing one row per CDR3 protein. Of about 60,000 distinct CDR3 sequences in the sample, 15% to 20% were seen once. V is TRBV12-3 or TRBV12-4 and J is TRBJ2-7; D possibly corresponds to TRBD2 (5 bases). The clonotype was recovered from a human donor in good health. Some libraries in this study had Jurkat cell RNA spiked in. Sequences were obtained from naive CD8+ T cells from blood, with Jurkat cell RNA spiked in. As to subset: FACS-sorted CD8+CD4-CCR7+CD45RA+ naive T cells. The CDR3 sequence: CASSSGEAYEQYF. The DNA of the CDR3 is TGTGCCAGCAGTTCCGGGGAAGCCTACGAGCAGTACTTC.